This T cell receptor (beta chain) was documented in a study of regulatory T cells in long-lasting Graves disease. J was trimmed by 7 bases and V by 4 bases; bases with no gene match: 5. The CDR3 extends over 14 amino acids. Germline V gene lookup returns CDR1 SGHTA and CDR2 FQGNSA. This clonotype was seen only a few times. Regarding time point: persistent/refractory GD, antithyroid drugs over 5 years with positive TRAb. RNA from PBMCs was the source of the TCR library. Combining iRepertoire HTBI primers with Arm-PCR of CDR3 regions, the authors built TCR beta libraries. TCRdb independently ran MiXCR on the multiplex PCR reads; one entry per CDR3 protein. This sample has about 340,000 distinct CDR3 sequences, with 15% to 20% found just once.

The source is a female donor with Graves disease. The chain joins TRBV7-2 to TRBJ1-5, with TRBD1 matching over 9 bases. Material: peripheral blood mononuclear cells (PBMCs), obtained when the disease was refractory, from a patient treated with antithyroid drugs. The CDR3 DNA sequence: TGTGCCAGCAGCTCGGGACAGGGCGGGCAGCCCCAGCATTTT. It specifies CASSSGQGGQPQHF.